This TCR beta chain was documented in a study of cytomegalovirus exposure and HLA in healthy donors. The PCR made use of 60 Vbeta and 13 Jbeta primers. Profiling relied on immunoSEQ multiplex PCR, and the TCRdb table lists in-frame clones only, not all of them. The sample table includes just over 150,000 clones. Material for sequencing was PBMCs. The source of this sequence is a woman aged 55-69 years in good health and CMV-seronegative.

The CDR3 DNA follows: TGTGCCAGCAGTGAAAACAGGGGTTTTAATGAAAAACTGTTTTTT. This encodes CASSENRGFNEKLFF. The chain carries TRBV2 and TRBJ1-4; 7 nucleotides match TRBD1. J lost 4 bases, V lost 2 bases, and 4 bases had no gene match. CDR1 is SNHLY, CDR2 FYNNEI, per germline. The CDR3 runs to 15 residues.